The 3 T cell receptor beta chains in this list originate from one sample, sequenced in a study of vaccination effects on CD4 cells after COVID-19. Method: immunoSEQ multiplex PCR; TCRdb's copy keeps in-frame clones and lacks some. In the table there are about 73,000 clones, 65% to 75% of which are singletons. Sequencing was preceded by expansion of antigen-specific CD4+ T cells with viral peptide pools in the ViraFEST assay. Following 10 days of culture, CD4+ T cells were isolated. Among the vaccine recipients, none had a prior SARS-CoV-2 infection, and nucleocapsid antibodies were negative. For these receptors, no antigen is known. The specimen comprised CD4+ T cells from PBMCs cultured with HCoV-NL63 spike peptides, sampled before COVID-19 vaccination. The receptor source for this set is a human donor who received a COVID-19 vaccine.

V and J are TRBV5-1 and TRBJ2-2; 12 bases align to TRBD2. The J segment lost 5 bases and the V segment lost 0 bases, leaving 5 bases of the junction unmatched. CDR3 length equals 17 residues. The V gene's germline CDR1 is SGHRS and CDR2 YFSETQ. Here the CDR3 DNA reads TGCGCCAGCAGCTTGGAACTAGCGGGGGGATCTACCGGGGAGCTGTTTTTT. It specifies CASSLELAGGSTGELFF.

The V call is TRBV11-2, the J call TRBJ1-2, with a possible D match to TRBD1 (5 bases). This CDR3 region has 14 residues. The V gene lost 1 base and the J gene lost 6 bases, with 12 bases spanning the gap. The germline gives CDR1 SGHAT, CDR2 FQNNGV. CDR3 in DNA: TGTGCCAGCAGCTTAGTGGAGGGGATAGATGGCTACACCTTC. This gives the protein CASSLVEGIDGYTF.

The chain joins TRBV6-5 to TRBJ2-7, with 7 bases identical to TRBD2. CDR1 is MNHEY and CDR2 is SVGAGI in the germline V gene. The CDR3 consists of 13 residues. V shed 6 bases and J 2 bases; nucleotides not matched to a gene: 4. CDR3 protein: CASSSGAPYEQYV. For the CDR3, the DNA is TGTGCCAGCAGCAGCGGGGCCCCCTACGAGCAGTACGTC.